This TCR beta chain was observed in a study of T cell clusters in autoimmune cytopenias. Turning to the study itself: TRB sequencing had a median around 50,000 reads and about 2,500 distinct clonotypes per sample. Study findings and constraints: TRB repertoire shifts in secondary cytopenia and chronic lymphocytic leukemia mostly reflected lymphoma, not autoimmunity. Physiological T cell clusters of healthy donors were apparently absent in primary autoimmune cytopenia patients. No cluster-lack signature appeared between secondary cytopenia and chronic lymphocytic leukemia patients, apparently due to lymphoma masking.

The CDR3 totals 19 residues. Germline-derived CDR1 and CDR2 are SGHDT and YYEEEE. One tube held mixed TRB-A and TRB-B primer pools for touch-down PCR. TCRdb re-called the multiplex PCR reads and shows each CDR3 protein once, DNA omitted. The sample table includes 5,000 to 6,500 distinct CDR3 sequences. Each sample's input was 250 ng genomic DNA, some 34,000 genome equivalents. In regard to this clonotype: Its target is unknown.

The sequence derives from a human donor with an autoimmune cytopenia or autoimmune hepatitis (not recorded which). The V gene is TRBV5-6, the J gene TRBJ2-5; absent DNA, TCRdb's TRBD2 call cannot be checked. Sequencing was carried out using peripheral blood. CDR3: CASSGGGPRLALHGETQYF.